This TCR beta chain came from a study of shared clonotypes between healthy human individuals. The study, taken as a whole, reports: Rarefaction exposed incomplete sorted-subset sequencing despite large depth.

CD45RO-negative cells were positively selected for CCR7, leaving out terminally differentiated effector memory CD45RA+ cells. The authors split each subset's genomic DNA evenly across several immunoSEQ plates. The method was immunoSEQ multiplex PCR; TCRdb's version includes in-frame clones alone and lacks a portion of them. Of roughly 770,000 clones in the sample, approximately 97% were seen once. Looked up from germline, CDR1 is KGHSH and CDR2 is LQKENI. V was clipped by 5 bases and J by 7 bases, with 15 bases between them. The CDR3 loop spans 14 amino acids. Note on this clone: The antigen is not known.

The sequence was obtained from a man younger than 45 in good health. Sample: naive CD8+ T cells sorted from blood. V and J are TRBV18 and TRBJ2-1; unclear D gene. CDR3: CASSTPGLGNEQFF. CDR3 coding DNA: TGTGCCAGCTCAACCCCGGGCCTAGGGAATGAGCAGTTCTTC.